This T cell receptor (beta chain) derives from a study of human T cells and chemical hapten exposure. Study at large: Small discrepancies in pooled library volume mainly accounted for the varying TCR yields per sample. Study outcomes and limitations: Counts of TCRs above 1 in 1000 frequency stayed unchanged with DPC sensitization.

Each cDNA molecule in the library carried unique molecular identifiers. In the source study's methods: A per-sample median of roughly 96,000 TCRs was observed, with counts ranging from roughly 23,224 to 700,000. TCRdb analysed the 5' RACE reads with MiXCR anew, one entry per CDR3 protein. TCRdb, not the authors, supplied the V and J calls. The repertoire includes about 140,000 distinct CDR3 sequences, 4.1% of them detected once, and under 1.5% sits in the top ten. V gave up 4 bases and J gave up 7 bases, with 24 bases separating them. Germline CDR1 reads SGHNT; CDR2 reads YYREEE (reference sequence). CDR3 length equals 17 residues. In this sample, this clonotype turned up many times. Its antigen is currently unknown. It was unfractionated whole blood from which total RNA was extracted.

The J gene is TRBJ2-1, the V gene TRBV5-4; perhaps TRBD2 as D (7 bases). The sequence was collected from a female donor in good health. The CDR3 loop reads CASSPGTKGGIWNEQFF. The CDR3 coding sequence is TGTGCCAGCAGCCCCGGGACAAAGGGGGGGATATGGAATGAGCAGTTCTTC. Looking up the rest from reference TRBV5-4 and TRBJ2-1 gives the full variable domain: ETGVTQSPTHLIKTRGQQVTLRCSSQSGHNTVSWYQQALGQGPQFIFQYYREEENGRGNFPPRFSGLQFPNYSSELNVNALELDDSALYLCASSPGTKGGIWNEQFFGPGTRLTVL.